This TCR beta chain was documented in a study of shared clonotypes between healthy human individuals. This CDR3 is 14 amino acids long. The V gene lost 3 bases and the J gene lost 2 bases, with 9 bases spanning the gap. CDR1 is SGDLS and CDR2 is YYNGEE in the germline V gene. Donors had no recently reported acute infections or vaccinations and were HIV-negative. The authors ran the assay at deep level. Several immunoSEQ 96-well plates shared each subset's DNA, each plate a replicate. Using immunoSEQ multiplex PCR, the repertoire was profiled, and TCRdb retains in-frame clones only, with some absent. The data contain around 1.1 million clones, 77% of them singletons.

The receptor's source is a young man in good health. Some clones in this sample may be carry-over from other donors' samples. Material for sequencing was memory CD4+ T cells from PBMCs. Stated subset: CD45RA-negative fraction. The chain has TRBV9 and TRBJ1-5; D not certain. CDR3 sequence (DNA): TGTGCCAGCAGCGCCCGGGGAGGCAATCAGCCCCAGCATTTT. As protein: CASSARGGNQPQHF.